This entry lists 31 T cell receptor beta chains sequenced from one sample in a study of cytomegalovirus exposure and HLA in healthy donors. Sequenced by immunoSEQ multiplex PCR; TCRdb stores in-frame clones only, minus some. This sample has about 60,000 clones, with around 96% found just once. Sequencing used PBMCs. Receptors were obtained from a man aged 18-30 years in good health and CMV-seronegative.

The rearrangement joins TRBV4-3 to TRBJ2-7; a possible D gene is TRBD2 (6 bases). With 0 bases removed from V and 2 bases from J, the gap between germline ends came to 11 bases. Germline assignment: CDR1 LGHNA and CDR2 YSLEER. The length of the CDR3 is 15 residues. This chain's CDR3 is CASSQDAGMAYEQYF. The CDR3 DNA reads TGCGCCAGCAGCCAAGATGCGGGAATGGCCTACGAGCAGTACTTC.

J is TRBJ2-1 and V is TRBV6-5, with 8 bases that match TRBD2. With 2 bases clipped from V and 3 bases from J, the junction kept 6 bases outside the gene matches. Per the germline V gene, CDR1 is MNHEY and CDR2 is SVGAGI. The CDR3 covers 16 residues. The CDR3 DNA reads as TGTGCCAGCAGTTACGAGCCAGCGGGAGACTACAATGAGCAGTTCTTC. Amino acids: CASSYEPAGDYNEQFF.

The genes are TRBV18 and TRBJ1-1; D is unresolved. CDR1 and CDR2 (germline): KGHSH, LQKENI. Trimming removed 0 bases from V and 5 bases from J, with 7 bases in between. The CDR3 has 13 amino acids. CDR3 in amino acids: CASSPPTGTEAFF. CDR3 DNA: TGTGCCAGCTCACCACCCACGGGTACTGAAGCTTTCTTT. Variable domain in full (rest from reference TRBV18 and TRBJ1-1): NAGVMQNPRHLVRRRGQEARLRCSPMKGHSHVYWYRQLPEEGLKFMVYLQKENIIDESGMPKERFSAEFPKEGPSILRIQQVVRGDSAAYFCASSPPTGTEAFFGQGTRLTVV.

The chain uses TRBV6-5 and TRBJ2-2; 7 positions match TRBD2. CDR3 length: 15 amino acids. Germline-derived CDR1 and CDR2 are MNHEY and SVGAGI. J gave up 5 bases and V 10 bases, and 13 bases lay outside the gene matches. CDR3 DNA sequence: TGTGCCACGGCGCGGGGCGGGAGAGGGACCGGGGAGCTGTTTTTT. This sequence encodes CATARGGRGTGELFF.

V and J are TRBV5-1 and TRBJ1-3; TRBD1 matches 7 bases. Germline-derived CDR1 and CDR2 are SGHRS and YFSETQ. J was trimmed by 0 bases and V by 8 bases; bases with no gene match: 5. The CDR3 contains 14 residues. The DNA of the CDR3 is TGCGCCAGTAGCAGGGGGATCTCTGGAAACACCATATATTTT. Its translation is CASSRGISGNTIYF.

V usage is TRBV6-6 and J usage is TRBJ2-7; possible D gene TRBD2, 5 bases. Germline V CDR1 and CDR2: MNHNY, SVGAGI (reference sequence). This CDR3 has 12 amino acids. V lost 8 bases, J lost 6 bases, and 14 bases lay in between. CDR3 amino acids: CASPATRCEQYF. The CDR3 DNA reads TGTGCCAGCCCGGCCACTAGGTGCGAGCAGTACTTC.

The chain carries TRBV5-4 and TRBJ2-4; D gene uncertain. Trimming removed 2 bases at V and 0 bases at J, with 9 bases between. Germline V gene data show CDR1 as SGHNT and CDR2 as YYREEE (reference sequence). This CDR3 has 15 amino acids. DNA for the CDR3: TGTGCCAGCAGCTTTAAACCTATAGCCAAAAACATTCAGTACTTC. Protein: CASSFKPIAKNIQYF.

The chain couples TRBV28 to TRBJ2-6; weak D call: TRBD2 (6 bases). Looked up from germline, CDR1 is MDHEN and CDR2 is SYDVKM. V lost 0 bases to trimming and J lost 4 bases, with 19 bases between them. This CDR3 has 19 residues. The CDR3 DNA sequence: TGTGCCAGCAGTTTATGGAGTTTCGGAGGGAGTAACGGGGCCAACGTCCTGACTTTC. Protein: CASSLWSFGGSNGANVLTF.

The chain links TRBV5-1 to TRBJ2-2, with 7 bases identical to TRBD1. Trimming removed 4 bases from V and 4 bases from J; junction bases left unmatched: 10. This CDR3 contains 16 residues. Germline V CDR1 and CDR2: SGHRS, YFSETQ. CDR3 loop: CASSPQGQAITGELFF. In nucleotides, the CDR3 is TGCGCCAGCAGCCCTCAAGGACAGGCTATCACCGGGGAGCTGTTTTTT.

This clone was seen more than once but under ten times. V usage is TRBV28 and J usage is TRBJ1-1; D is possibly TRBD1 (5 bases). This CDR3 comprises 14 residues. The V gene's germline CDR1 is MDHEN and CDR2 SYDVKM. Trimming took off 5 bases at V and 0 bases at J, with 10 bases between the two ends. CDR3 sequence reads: CASSPLTVNTEAFF. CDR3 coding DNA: TGTGCCAGCAGTCCCTTGACAGTGAACACTGAAGCTTTCTTT.

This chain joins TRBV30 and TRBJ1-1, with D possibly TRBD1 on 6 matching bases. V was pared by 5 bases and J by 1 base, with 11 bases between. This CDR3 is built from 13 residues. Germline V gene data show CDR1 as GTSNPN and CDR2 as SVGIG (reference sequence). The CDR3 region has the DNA TGTGCCTGGTCCCAGGGACAGAACACTGAAGCTTTCTTT. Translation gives CAWSQGQNTEAFF.

The CDR3 sequence: CASSQDRGLSPYEQYF. The CDR3 coding sequence is TGCGCCAGCAGCCAAGATAGAGGACTGTCCCCCTACGAGCAGTACTTC. This chain connects TRBV4-3 to TRBJ2-7; tentative D call: TRBD2 (5 bases). This CDR3 region has 16 residues. V dropped 0 bases and J dropped 2 bases, with 14 bases sitting between them. Germline V gene data show CDR1 as LGHNA and CDR2 as YSLEER.

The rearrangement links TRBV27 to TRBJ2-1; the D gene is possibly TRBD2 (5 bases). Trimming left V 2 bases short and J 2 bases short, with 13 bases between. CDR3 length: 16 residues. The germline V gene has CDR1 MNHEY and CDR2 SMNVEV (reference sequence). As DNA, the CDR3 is TGTGCCAGCAGTTTAAACGGGCGGGTAACCTACAATGAGCAGTTCTTC. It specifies CASSLNGRVTYNEQFF.

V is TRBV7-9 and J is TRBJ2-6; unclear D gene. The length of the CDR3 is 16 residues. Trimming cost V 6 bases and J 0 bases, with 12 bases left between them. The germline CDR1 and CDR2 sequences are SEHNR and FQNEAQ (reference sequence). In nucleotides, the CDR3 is TGTGCCAGCAGATTGGGTTCGGGCTCTGGGGCCAACGTCCTGACTTTC. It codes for CASRLGSGSGANVLTF.

The CDR3 reads CASSPGTVLPMEKLFF. The CDR3 bases are TGTGCCAGCAGTCCTGGGACAGTCCTCCCGATGGAAAAACTGTTTTTT. The chain carries TRBV28 and TRBJ1-4, with 7 positions matching TRBD1. Germline loops: CDR1 MDHEN, CDR2 SYDVKM. The junction had 14 bases not matched to a gene; V was cut back by 5 bases and J by 8 bases. CDR3 length: 16 amino acids. Full variable domain (remainder filled in from reference TRBV28 and TRBJ1-4): DVKVTQSSRYLVKRTGEKVFLECVQDMDHENMFWYRQDPGLGLRLIYFSYDVKMKEKGDIPEGYSVSREKKERFSLILESASTNQTSMYLCASSPGTVLPMEKLFFGSGTQLSVL.

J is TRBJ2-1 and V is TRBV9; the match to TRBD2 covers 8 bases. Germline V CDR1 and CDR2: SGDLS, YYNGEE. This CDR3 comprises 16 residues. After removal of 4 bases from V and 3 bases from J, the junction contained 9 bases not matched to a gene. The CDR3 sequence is CASSPRGGAGYNEQFF. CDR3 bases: TGTGCCAGCAGCCCCCGGGGGGGAGCCGGCTACAATGAGCAGTTCTTC.

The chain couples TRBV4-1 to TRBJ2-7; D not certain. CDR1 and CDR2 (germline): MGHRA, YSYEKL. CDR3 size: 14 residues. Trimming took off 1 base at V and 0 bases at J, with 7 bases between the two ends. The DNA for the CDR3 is TGCGCCAGCAGCCAAGGGCAGTACTCCTACGAGCAGTACTTC. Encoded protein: CASSQGQYSYEQYF.

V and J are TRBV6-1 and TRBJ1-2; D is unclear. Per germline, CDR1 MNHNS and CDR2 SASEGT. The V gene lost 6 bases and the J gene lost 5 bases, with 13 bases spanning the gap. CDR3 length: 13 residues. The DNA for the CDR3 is TGTGCCAGCAGAGAACACGAGCCTTATGGCTACACCTTC. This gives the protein CASREHEPYGYTF.

CDR3 amino acids: CASSLERTASSYEQYF. The CDR3 DNA sequence: TGTGCCAGCAGCTTAGAAAGGACTGCTAGCTCCTACGAGCAGTACTTC. The rearrangement uses TRBV5-6 and TRBJ2-7; D might be TRBD2 (5 bases). The CDR3 has 16 residues. Germline CDR1 and CDR2: SGHDT and YYEEEE. Trimming left V 2 bases short and J 0 bases short, with 15 bases between.

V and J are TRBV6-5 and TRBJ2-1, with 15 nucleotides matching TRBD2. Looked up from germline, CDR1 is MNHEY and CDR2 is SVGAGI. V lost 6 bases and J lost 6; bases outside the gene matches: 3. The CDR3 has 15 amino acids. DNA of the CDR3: TGTGCCAGCAGCTTGGGACTAGCGGGAGGCAATGAGCAGTTCTTC. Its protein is CASSLGLAGGNEQFF.

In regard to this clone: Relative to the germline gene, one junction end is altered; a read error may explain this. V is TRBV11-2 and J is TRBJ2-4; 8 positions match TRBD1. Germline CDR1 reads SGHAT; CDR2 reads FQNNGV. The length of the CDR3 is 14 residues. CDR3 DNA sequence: TGTGCCAGCAGCCCTCAGGGGGCCAGAAACATTCAGTACTTC. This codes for CASSPQGARNIQYF.

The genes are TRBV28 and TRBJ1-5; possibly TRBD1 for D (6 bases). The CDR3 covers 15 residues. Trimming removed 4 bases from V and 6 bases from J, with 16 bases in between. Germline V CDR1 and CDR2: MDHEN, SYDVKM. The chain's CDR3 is CASSSLGGPSQPQHF. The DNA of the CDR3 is TGTGCCAGCAGTTCCCTGGGGGGGCCGAGTCAGCCCCAGCATTTT.

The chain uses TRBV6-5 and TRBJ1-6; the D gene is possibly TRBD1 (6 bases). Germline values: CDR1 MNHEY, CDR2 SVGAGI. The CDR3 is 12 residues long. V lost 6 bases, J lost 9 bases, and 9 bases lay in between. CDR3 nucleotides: TGTGCCAGCAGGAGAGGGGGTTCACCCCTCCACTTT. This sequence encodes CASRRGGSPLHF.

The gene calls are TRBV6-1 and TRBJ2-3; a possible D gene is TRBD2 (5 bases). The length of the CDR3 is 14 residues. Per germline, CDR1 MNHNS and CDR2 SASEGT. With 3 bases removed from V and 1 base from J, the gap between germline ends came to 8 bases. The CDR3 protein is CASSEKRRTDTQYF. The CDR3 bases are TGTGCCAGCAGTGAGAAGCGGCGCACAGATACGCAGTATTTT.

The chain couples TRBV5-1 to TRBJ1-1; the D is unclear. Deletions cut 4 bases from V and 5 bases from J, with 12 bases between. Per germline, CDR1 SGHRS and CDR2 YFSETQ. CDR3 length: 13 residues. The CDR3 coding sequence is TGCGCCAGCAGCCCCCGGGAAGGAACTGAAGCTTTCTTT. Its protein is CASSPREGTEAFF.

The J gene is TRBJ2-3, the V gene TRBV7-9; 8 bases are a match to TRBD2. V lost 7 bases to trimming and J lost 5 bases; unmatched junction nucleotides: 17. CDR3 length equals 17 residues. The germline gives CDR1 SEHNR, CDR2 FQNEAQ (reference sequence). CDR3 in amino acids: CASNPIAGLAVGDTQYF. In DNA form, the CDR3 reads TGTGCCAGCAACCCCATAGCGGGGCTAGCGGTCGGAGATACGCAGTATTTT.

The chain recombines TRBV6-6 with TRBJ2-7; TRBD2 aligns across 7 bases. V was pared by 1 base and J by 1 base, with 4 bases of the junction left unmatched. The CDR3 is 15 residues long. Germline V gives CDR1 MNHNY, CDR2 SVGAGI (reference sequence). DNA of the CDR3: TGTGCCAGCAGTTACTACATCGGGGGGTCCTACGAGCAGTACTTC. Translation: CASSYYIGGSYEQYF.

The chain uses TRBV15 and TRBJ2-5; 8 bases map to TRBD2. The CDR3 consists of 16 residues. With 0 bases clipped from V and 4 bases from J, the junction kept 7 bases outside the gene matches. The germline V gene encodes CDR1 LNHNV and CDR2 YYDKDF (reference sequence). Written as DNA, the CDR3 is TGTGCCACCAGCAGAGATGGGACTAGAAATCGAGAGACCCAGTACTTC. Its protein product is CATSRDGTRNRETQYF.

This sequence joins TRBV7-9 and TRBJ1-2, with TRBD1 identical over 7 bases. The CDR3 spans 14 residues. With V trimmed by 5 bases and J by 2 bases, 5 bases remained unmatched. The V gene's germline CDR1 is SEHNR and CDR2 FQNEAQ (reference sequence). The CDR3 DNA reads TGTGCCAGCAGCGAAACGACAGGGAACTATGGCTACACCTTC. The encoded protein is CASSETTGNYGYTF.

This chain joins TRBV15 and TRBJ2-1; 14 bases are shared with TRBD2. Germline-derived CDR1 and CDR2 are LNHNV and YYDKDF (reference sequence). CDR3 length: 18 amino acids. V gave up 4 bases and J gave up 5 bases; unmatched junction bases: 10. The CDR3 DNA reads TGTGCCACCAGCACCGGGACTAGCGGGAGAGAAGGAGACAATGAGCAGTTCTTC. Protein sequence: CATSTGTSGREGDNEQFF. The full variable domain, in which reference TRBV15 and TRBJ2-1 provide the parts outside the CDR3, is DAMVIQNPRYQVTQFGKPVTLSCSQTLNHNVMYWYQQKSSQAPKLLFHYYDKDFNNEADTPDNFQSRRPNTSFCFLDIRSPGLGDTAMYLCATSTGTSGREGDNEQFFGPGTRLTVL.

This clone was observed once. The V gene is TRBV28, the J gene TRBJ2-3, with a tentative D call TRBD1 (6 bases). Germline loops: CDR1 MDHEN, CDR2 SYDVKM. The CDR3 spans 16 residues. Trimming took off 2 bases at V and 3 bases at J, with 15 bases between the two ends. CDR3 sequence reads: CASSLPGYRATDTQYF. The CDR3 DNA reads TGTGCCAGCAGTTTACCCGGTTACAGGGCTACAGATACGCAGTATTTT.